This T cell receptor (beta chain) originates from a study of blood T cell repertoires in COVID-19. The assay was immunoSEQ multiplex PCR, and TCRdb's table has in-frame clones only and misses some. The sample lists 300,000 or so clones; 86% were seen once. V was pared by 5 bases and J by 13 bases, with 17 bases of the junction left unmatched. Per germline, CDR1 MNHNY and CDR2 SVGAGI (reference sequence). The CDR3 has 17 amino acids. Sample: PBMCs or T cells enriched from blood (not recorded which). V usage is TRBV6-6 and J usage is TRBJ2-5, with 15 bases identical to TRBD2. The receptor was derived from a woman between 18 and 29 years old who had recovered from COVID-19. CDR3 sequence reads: CASSLLGLAGGQGDLYF. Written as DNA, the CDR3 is TGTGCCAGCAGTCTATTAGGACTAGCGGGGGGGCAGGGTGATCTGTACTTC.